This T cell receptor (beta chain) was recovered during a study of blood T cell repertoires in COVID-19. This clone is a singleton in its sample. V trimming: 0 bases; J trimming: 4 bases; junction bases outside the gene matches: 15. The germline V gene has CDR1 LNHDA and CDR2 SQIVND (reference sequence). The CDR3 length is 19 residues. Profiled with immunoSEQ multiplex PCR; TCRdb holds only in-frame clones, not every one. This sample has around 250,000 clones; around 85% occur once, and the top ten carry less than 8%. This TCR was recovered from a man aged 60 to 69 with acute or convalescent COVID-19. This chain joins TRBV19 and TRBJ2-1; TRBD2 matches 7 bases. Sequencing was done on a sample of peripheral blood. The CDR3, as DNA: TGTGCCAGTAGTATAGATCCCCCTGCCAAACTAGCGCCTTACAATGAGCAGTTCTTC. Its protein product is CASSIDPPAKLAPYNEQFF.